This TCR beta chain was found in a study of shared clonotypes between healthy human individuals. Using immunoSEQ multiplex PCR, the repertoire was profiled, and TCRdb retains in-frame clones only, with some absent. The sample consists of some 2.1 million clones, over 85% of them appearing once. Trimming cost V 4 bases and J 4 bases, with 20 bases left between them. The CDR3 runs to 16 residues. Germline-derived CDR1 and CDR2 are ENHRY and SYGVKD. Naive CD8 populations comprised CD45RO-negative cells positively selected for CCR7, excluding terminally differentiated effector memory CD45RA+ cells. The V call is TRBV10-3, the J call TRBJ2-7; D uncertain. The sequencing sample was made of naive CD8+ T cells sorted from blood. The sequence derives from a man aged 18 to 30 in good health. The CDR3 bases are TGTGCCATCAGTGGTGTACCCCACGACACTACTTACGAGCAGTACTTC. Translation: CAISGVPHDTTYEQYF.